The clone carrying this T cell receptor (beta chain) was seen a few times. Its antigen is currently unknown. This CDR3 contains 19 residues. The trim removed 5 bases at V and 0 bases at J, leaving 8 bases unmatched. Germline CDR1 and CDR2: SGHAT and FQNNGV. TCRdb reanalysed the reads using MiXCR and keeps one entry per CDR3 protein. The table includes 750,000 to 900,000 distinct CDR3 sequences, just under 30% detected once. These data are taken from a study of T cell repertoires in cytomegalovirus infection. Study context: Recently identified HLA-C-restricted and well-studied HLA-B-restricted CMV epitopes were used. Public TCR beta signatures were indicative of both CMV infection and a matching HLA type.

The study's findings and limits: CMV carriers with the relevant HLA were identified by cumulative public TCR beta family frequency. CMV-specific HLA-C-restricted TCR beta clonotypes dominated the ex vivo response.

The chain recombines TRBV11-2 with TRBJ2-1, with TRBD2 matching 15 bases. This sequence originates from a human donor in good health (CMV status not recorded). Some clones in this sample may be carry-over from other donors' samples. The sequences come from cultured CD8+ T cells from PBMCs, collected from culture after CMV antigen stimulation. The CDR3 nucleotides read TGTGCCAGCAGCCCGGGACTAGCGGGGGGCCTAAGCTCCTACAATGAGCAGTTCTTC. Translating gives CASSPGLAGGLSSYNEQFF.